The 28 T cell receptor beta chains below all came from one sample that was sequenced in a study of Tregs in tolerant kidney transplant recipients. The table came from immunoSEQ multiplex PCR; TCRdb's copy has only in-frame clones and leaves some out. Found here are about 48,000 clones; the top ten clones hold about 0.85%. The input for sequencing was CD4+ T cells from blood, taken before the transplant. These receptors were obtained from a human donor who received a combined kidney and bone marrow transplant.

Points on this clone: The read comes to an end 3 residues before the CDR3 does, leaving the germline J gene to fill in the end. The chain couples TRBV5-1 to TRBJ1-4; the D gene is possibly TRBD1 (6 bases). CDR3 length: 14 amino acids. Germline lookup yields CDR1 SGHRS and CDR2 YFSETQ. V lost 2 bases, J lost 7 bases, and 12 bases lay in between. The sequenced part of the CDR3 DNA is TGCGCCAGCAGCTTTGACAGGCGCCGTGAAAAA. Protein sequence: CASSFDRRREK. The whole CDR3 is CASSFDRRREKLFF.

In regard to this clone: The CDR3 end falls 3 residues outside the read, so it is completed with the germline J gene. J is TRBJ1-6 and V is TRBV30; tentatively, D is TRBD1 (6 bases). CDR1 is GTSNPN, CDR2 SVGIG, per germline (reference sequence). V shed 0 bases and J shed 4 bases, with 13 bases lying between them. The CDR3 has 16 amino acids. The chain's CDR3 is CAWSVYRAAYNSPLHF. The CDR3 DNA, read in part, is TGTGCCTGGAGTGTTTACAGGGCAGCGTATAATTCACCC.

A remark on this clone: The read ends 3 residues before the CDR3 terminus; that terminus is restored from the germline J gene. V usage is TRBV20-1 and J usage is TRBJ2-7, with 8 nucleotides matching TRBD1. The J segment lost 0 bases and the V segment lost 4 bases, leaving 8 bases of the junction unmatched. This CDR3 is built from 15 residues. The germline V gene encodes CDR1 DFQATT and CDR2 SNEGSKA (reference sequence). CDR3 loop: CSAIGTGLSSYEQYF. The sequenced part of the CDR3 DNA is TGCAGTGCTATAGGGACAGGTCTAAGCTCCTACGAG.

To note about this clone: The sequence runs out 3 residues before the end of the CDR3; the remainder is reconstructed from the germline J gene. The chain couples TRBV20-1 to TRBJ1-2; D might be TRBD1 (5 bases). The CDR3 totals 14 residues. CDR1 and CDR2 (germline): DFQATT, SNEGSKA (reference sequence). The V end lost 3 bases, the J end lost 4 bases, and 15 bases lay between the germline ends. CDR3 region: CSASGWQGSYGYTF. The DNA read from the CDR3 is TGCAGTGCTAGTGGTTGGCAGGGAAGCTATGGC.

Regarding this clone: Read coverage stops 3 residues before the CDR3 terminus; the germline J gene supplies the remainder. The chain is built from TRBV7-2 and TRBJ2-1; weak D call: TRBD1 (5 bases). The V and J ends lost 0 bases and 8 bases respectively, with 8 bases between them. This CDR3 comprises 13 residues. CDR1 is SGHTA and CDR2 is FQGNSA in the germline V gene. The chain's CDR3 is CASSLAGRDEQFF. CDR3 bases read: TGTGCCAGCAGCTTAGCGGGCAGGGATGAG. Together with reference TRBV7-2 and TRBJ2-1, the CDR3 gives the full variable domain: GAGVSQSPSNKVTEKGKDVELRCDPISGHTALYWYRQSLGQGLEFLIYFQGNSAPDKSGLPSDRFSAERTGGSVSTLTIQRTQQEDSAVYLCASSLAGRDEQFFGPGTRLTVL.

A remark on this clone: The sequenced fragment ends 3 residues before the CDR3 boundary, so the rest is inferred from the germline J gene. This sequence joins TRBV5-1 and TRBJ2-3, with D tentatively TRBD1 (6 bases). V dropped 6 bases and J dropped 0 bases, with 11 bases sitting between them. The CDR3 is made up of 14 amino acids. Germline V CDR1 and CDR2: SGHRS, YFSETQ. CDR3 sequence: CASIRDTSTDTQYF. The CDR3 bases that were read are TGCGCCAGCATCCGGGACACTAGCACAGATACG. Supplemented by reference TRBV5-1 and TRBJ2-3, the full variable domain reads KAGVTQTPRYLIKTRGQQVTLSCSPISGHRSVSWYQQTPGQGLQFLFEYFSETQRNKGNFPGRFSGRQFSNSRSEMNVSTLELGDSALYLCASIRDTSTDTQYFGPGTRLTVL.

Details on this clone: Read sequence stops 3 residues before the CDR3 end, and the germline J gene provides the missing end. The gene calls are TRBV30 and TRBJ2-7; possible D gene TRBD1, 6 bases. Deletions cut 0 bases from V and 3 bases from J, with 9 bases between. CDR1 is GTSNPN, CDR2 SVGIG, per germline (reference sequence). The CDR3 sequence is 13 residues long. CDR3: CAWSVQQGYEQYF. The covered CDR3 bases are TGTGCCTGGAGTGTCCAACAGGGCTACGAG.

Of note for this clone: The CDR3 end lies 3 residues beyond the end of the read and is filled in from the germline J gene. The V gene is TRBV5-1, the J gene TRBJ1-5, with D unclear. V was cut by 0 bases and J by 5 bases, with 9 bases left in between. The length of the CDR3 is 14 residues. Germline V lookup: CDR1 SGHRS, CDR2 YFSETQ. The CDR3 loop is CASSLAEVDQPQHF. The sequenced part of the CDR3 DNA is TGCGCCAGCAGCTTGGCCGAGGTGGATCAGCCC.

The CDR3 bases that were read are TGTGCCAGTAGTATCGCCCCCGGACTAGTCGACTACGAG. Protein product: CASSIAPGLVDYE. The full CDR3 is CASSIAPGLVDYEQYF. The chain links TRBV19 to TRBJ2-7; TRBD2 agrees at 7 bases. The CDR3 end lies 3 residues beyond the end of the read and is filled in from the germline J gene. Germline-derived CDR1 and CDR2 are LNHDA and SQIVND (reference sequence). The CDR3 sequence is 16 residues long. Unmatched junction bases numbered 11, after V lost 3 bases and J lost 3 bases. Filled out from reference TRBV19 and TRBJ2-7, the complete variable domain reads DGGITQSPKYLFRKEGQNVTLSCEQNLNHDAMYWYRQDPGQGLRLIYYSQIVNDFQKGDIAEGYSVSREKKESFPLTVTSAQKNPTAFYLCASSIAPGLVDYEQYFGPGTRLTVT.

With regard to this clone: The read ends 3 residues before the CDR3 terminus; that terminus is restored from the germline J gene. The genes are TRBV20-1 and TRBJ2-4; D might be TRBD2 (6 bases). CDR1 is DFQATT, CDR2 SNEGSKA, per germline (reference sequence). The CDR3 is made up of 14 amino acids. CDR3 DNA (partial): TGCAGTGCTCAGGTTAGCGGACTCCCTAAGGAT. Its translation: CSAQVSGLPKD. Given in full, the CDR3 is CSAQVSGLPKDQYF.

Worth noting for this clone: The CDR3 end falls 3 residues outside the read, so it is completed with the germline J gene. This rearrangement joins TRBV29-1 to TRBJ2-2; D gene uncertain. Trimming stripped 5 bases from V and 4 bases from J, with 11 bases between. Looked up from germline, CDR1 is SQVTM and CDR2 is ANQGSEA. The CDR3 length is 13 residues. The CDR3 loop reads CSVRQVVTGELFF. The covered CDR3 bases are TGCAGCGTTCGGCAGGTAGTCACCGGGGAG.

About this clone: The read comes to an end 3 residues before the CDR3 does, leaving the germline J gene to fill in the end. This chain uses TRBV18 with TRBJ1-1, with TRBD1 matching over 10 bases. J was trimmed by 3 bases and V by 4 bases; bases with no gene match: 5. Germline lookup yields CDR1 KGHSH and CDR2 LQKENI. The CDR3 consists of 15 residues. CDR3 sequence reads: CASSLRTGGDTEAFF. CDR3 DNA, as far as it was read: TGTGCCAGCTCACTTCGGACAGGGGGGGACACTGAA.

Of note for this clone: The sequence runs out 3 residues before the end of the CDR3; the remainder is reconstructed from the germline J gene. V gene TRBV7-3 combines with J gene TRBJ2-5, with a weak D call TRBD1 (5 bases). CDR1 is SGHTA and CDR2 is FQGTGA in the germline V gene. The CDR3 totals 13 residues. V was cut by 4 bases and J by 4 bases, with 10 bases left in between. CDR3 sequence reads: CASSSSQGETQYF. CDR3 DNA (partial): TGTGCCAGCAGCTCCTCTCAGGGAGAGACC.

The CDR3 DNA, read in part, is TGTGCCAGCGGAATGGTGGGGGGGACTAGGTACAATGAG. Translation: CASGMVGGTRYNE. The whole CDR3 sequence reads CASGMVGGTRYNEQFF. The V and J genes are TRBV6-2 or TRBV6-3 and TRBJ2-1, with TRBD2 matching over 8 bases. The read comes to an end 3 residues before the CDR3 does, leaving the germline J gene to fill in the end. V lost 8 bases, J lost 4 bases, and 13 bases stayed unmatched. The CDR3 sequence is 16 residues long. Germline-derived CDR1 and CDR2 are MNHEY and SVGEGT.

As regards this clone: The CDR3 end is not reached by the read, which stops 3 residues before it; the germline J gene fills it in. The rearrangement uses TRBV2 and TRBJ2-3; D possibly corresponds to TRBD2 (5 bases). Germline assignment: CDR1 SNHLY and CDR2 FYNNEI. The V gene lost 6 bases and the J gene lost 6 bases, with 13 bases spanning the gap. The CDR3 has 13 amino acids. CDR3 bases read: TGTGCCAGCAGCTTACTAGATACGGATACG. It encodes CASSLLDTDT. The complete CDR3 protein is CASSLLDTDTQYF. Combining the CDR3 with reference TRBV2 and TRBJ2-3 gives the whole variable domain EPEVTQTPSHQVTQMGQEVILRCVPISNHLYFYWYRQILGQKVEFLVSFYNNEISEKSEIFDDQFSVERPDGSNFTLKIRSTKLEDSAMYFCASSLLDTDTQYFGPGTRLTVL.

As for this clone: The CDR3 end lies 3 residues beyond the end of the read and is filled in from the germline J gene. The chain is built from TRBV5-1 and TRBJ2-3; no reliable D call. V dropped 0 bases and J dropped 0 bases, with 8 bases sitting between them. Germline loops: CDR1 SGHRS, CDR2 YFSETQ. The length of the CDR3 is 15 residues. Partial CDR3 DNA: TGCGCCAGCAGCTTGGGAAGGTCTAGCACAGATACG. It is translated as CASSLGRSSTDT. From start to end, the CDR3 is CASSLGRSSTDTQYF.

Comments on this clone: The read terminates 3 residues ahead of where the CDR3 ends, so the germline J gene completes it. This sequence joins TRBV5-4 and TRBJ2-5; D is possibly TRBD2 (6 bases). CDR1 is SGHNT, CDR2 YYREEE, per germline (reference sequence). The V gene lost 2 bases and the J gene lost 5 bases, with 16 bases spanning the gap. The CDR3 totals 15 residues. CDR3 sequence: CASSLGTGRGETQYF. The sequenced part of the CDR3 DNA is TGTGCCAGCAGCTTAGGGACTGGCCGGGGGGAGACC.

Of note for this clone: Coverage ceases 3 residues before the CDR3 finishes, and the germline J gene fills in the end. The genes are TRBV5-1 and TRBJ2-7; D ambiguous. Germline CDR1 SGHRS, CDR2 YFSETQ. This CDR3 comprises 12 residues. V was trimmed by 4 bases and J by 2 bases, leaving 7 bases between them. The CDR3 here is CASSPRAYEQYF. CDR3 DNA (partial): TGCGCCAGCAGCCCCAGAGCCTACGAG.

Comment on this clone: The CDR3 end falls 3 residues outside the read, so it is completed with the germline J gene. The rearrangement joins TRBV20-1 to TRBJ2-5, with 11 bases identical to TRBD2. The junction had 7 bases not matched to a gene; V was cut back by 6 bases and J by 4 bases. The germline CDR1 and CDR2 sequences are DFQATT and SNEGSKA (reference sequence). The CDR3 totals 14 residues. CDR3 DNA, as far as it was read: TGCAGTGCCCGAGGGCTAGCGGGAGGAGAGACC. Encoded protein: CSARGLAGGET. The whole CDR3 reads CSARGLAGGETQYF.

CDR3 DNA (partial): TGTGCCAGCTCACCATATGAGGGGTCGCACTCTGGGGCCAACGTC. As protein: CASSPYEGSHSGANV. The CDR3 reads in full as CASSPYEGSHSGANVLTF. The V call is TRBV18, the J call TRBJ2-6; D assignment may be TRBD1 or TRBD2 (5 bases each). The read comes to an end 3 residues before the CDR3 does, leaving the germline J gene to fill in the end. Deletions cut 2 bases from V and 0 bases from J, with 14 bases between. CDR3 size: 18 residues. Germline values: CDR1 KGHSH, CDR2 LQKENI.

Note on this clone: The read is 3 residues too short to cover the CDR3 end, so that end is filled in from the germline J gene. This rearrangement joins TRBV29-1 to TRBJ2-1, with D maybe TRBD2 (7 bases). The V end lost 7 bases, the J end lost 9 bases, and 16 bases lay between the germline ends. CDR1 and CDR2 from the germline V gene are SQVTM and ANQGSEA. CDR3 length: 12 residues. Partial CDR3 DNA: TGCAGCGGTAGGGGGGGGCAGGTTGAG. Its protein product is CSGRGGQVE. The full CDR3 sequence reads CSGRGGQVEQFF.

As to this clone: The read falls 3 residues short of the CDR3 end, and the missing part is taken from the germline J gene. The chain uses TRBV7-8 and TRBJ2-2, with D hard to call. CDR3 length: 18 residues. The V end lost 1 base, the J end lost 1 base, and 16 bases lay between the germline ends. The germline gives CDR1 SGHVS, CDR2 FQNEAQ. The CDR3 reads CASSLGVIQVGNTGELFF. CDR3 DNA (partial): TGTGCCAGCAGCTTAGGTGTAATTCAGGTTGGGAACACCGGGGAG. The full variable domain, with the rest looked up from reference TRBV7-8 and TRBJ2-2, is GAGVSQSPRYKVAKRGQDVALRCDPISGHVSLFWYQQALGQGPEFLTYFQNEAQLDKSGLPSDRFFAERPEGSVSTLKIQRTQQEDSAVYLCASSLGVIQVGNTGELFFGEGSRLTVL.

The sequenced part of the CDR3 DNA is TGTGCCAGCAGTTATGGAGACAGGGGGATCGATGGC. Translating it yields CASSYGDRGIDG. The CDR3 reads in full as CASSYGDRGIDGYTF. The rearrangement links TRBV7-9 to TRBJ1-2, with 9 bases that match TRBD1. The read ends 3 residues early relative to the CDR3; the germline J gene fills the gap. The V segment lost 6 bases and the J segment 6 bases; nucleotides outside the gene matches: 11. Germline CDR1 and CDR2: SEHNR and FQNEAQ (reference sequence). The CDR3 totals 15 residues. The full variable domain, its missing parts supplied by reference TRBV7-9 and TRBJ1-2, is DTGVSQNPRHKITKRGQNVTFRCDPISEHNRLYWYRQTLGQGPEFLTYFQNEAQLEKSRLLSDRFSAERPKGSFSTLEIQRTEQGDSAMYLCASSYGDRGIDGYTFGSGTRLTVV.

In regard to this clone: The missing CDR3 end, 3 residues past where the read stops, is filled in from the germline J gene. This chain connects TRBV19 to TRBJ2-7; weak D call: TRBD1 (7 bases). This CDR3 is built from 16 residues. Germline V gene lookup returns CDR1 LNHDA and CDR2 SQIVND (reference sequence). V was shortened by 0 bases and J by 0 bases, with 12 bases between the two germline ends. The CDR3 DNA, read in part, is TGTGCCAGTAGTATAGAAGGGGGGACAGACTCCTACGAG. As protein: CASSIEGGTDSYE. In full, the CDR3 is CASSIEGGTDSYEQYF.

Points on this clone: The read terminates 3 residues ahead of where the CDR3 ends, so the germline J gene completes it. V and J are TRBV2 and TRBJ2-3, with TRBD1 as a possible D gene (5 bases). Trimming took off 4 bases at V and 2 bases at J, with 13 bases between the two ends. This CDR3 region has 15 residues. Germline V CDR1 and CDR2: SNHLY, FYNNEI. The sequenced CDR3 bases are TGTGCCAGCAGTGTCGGACAAAATCCCACAGATACG. Translated, it gives CASSVGQNPTDT. In full, the CDR3 is CASSVGQNPTDTQYF.

Points on this clone: Read coverage stops 3 residues before the CDR3 terminus; the germline J gene supplies the remainder. This sequence joins TRBV5-6 and TRBJ2-7; 10 nucleotides align to TRBD2. V gave up 7 bases and J gave up 5 bases; unmatched junction bases: 12. Germline V gives CDR1 SGHDT, CDR2 YYEEEE. The CDR3 sequence is 15 residues long. CDR3 protein: CASLGSGRAANEQYF. Incomplete CDR3 DNA: TGTGCCAGCTTGGGGAGCGGGAGGGCTGCAAACGAG.

Turning to this clone: The CDR3 end falls 3 residues outside the read, so it is completed with the germline J gene. The chain has TRBV7-2 and TRBJ2-3, with TRBD2 matching 7 bases. Germline V gene data show CDR1 as SGHTA and CDR2 as FQGNSA. CDR3 size: 14 residues. Trimming took 4 bases from V and 4 from J; bases not matched to a gene: 5. CDR3 sequence: CASSSWGGADTQYF. The CDR3 bases that were read are TGTGCCAGCAGCTCGTGGGGGGGGGCAGATACG.

A remark on this clone: The read terminates 3 residues before the CDR3 end, so the remaining end is supplied by the germline J gene. This chain links TRBV7-2 with TRBJ2-7, with D perhaps TRBD2 (6 bases). Germline V gene lookup returns CDR1 SGHTA and CDR2 FQGNSA. CDR3 length: 16 amino acids. Trimming pared 0 bases from V and 6 bases from J, leaving 18 bases between. The DNA read from the CDR3 is TGTGCCAGCAGCTTAGCGGCGGGATCTCACGGAAGCGAG. Amino acid sequence: CASSLAAGSHGSE. The entire CDR3 protein is CASSLAAGSHGSEQYF.